The 32 T cell receptor beta chains given below trace back to one sample, sequenced in a study of T cell changes during pregnancy in multiple sclerosis (dated by TCRdb to between 2019 and 2020). Receptor libraries were prepared by the immunoSEQ multiplex PCR assay. This immuneACCESS table, as held by TCRdb, lists in-frame sequences with V and J called but not all clones. Of the missing ones, under half trace to an unresolved V gene in checked studies; the others have no known cause. Recorded for this sample are tens of thousands of clones; roughly 90% of them occurred a single time. The ten largest clones represent 9.7% of the sample. The specimen comprised CD8+ T cells from peripheral blood mononuclear cells, sampled in the first trimester of pregnancy. These receptors were taken from a female donor with multiple sclerosis, enrolled in a pregnancy study.

The chain combines TRBV9 with TRBJ1-6, with D perhaps matching TRBD1 (5 bases). From germline, CDR1 is SGDLS and CDR2 YYNGEE. Between the trimmed V and J ends, which lost 3 bases and 13 bases, there was a span of 17 bases. The CDR3 has 14 residues. CDR3 in DNA: TGTGCCAGCAGCGCCGGACAAGGATTATCGCCCCTCCACTTT. Encoded protein: CASSAGQGLSPLHF. Full variable domain (rest looked up from reference TRBV9 and TRBJ1-6): DSGVTQTPKHLITATGQRVTLRCSPRSGDLSVYWYQQSLDQGLQFLIQYYNGEERAKGNILERFSAQQFPDLHSELNLSSLELGDSALYFCASSAGQGLSPLHFGNGTRLTVT.

The chain couples TRBV27 to TRBJ2-2, with a possible D match to TRBD1 (7 bases). The CDR3 totals 14 residues. Deletions cut 11 bases from V and 6 bases from J, with 19 bases between. Per germline, CDR1 MNHEY and CDR2 SMNVEV (reference sequence). CDR3 bases: TGTGCCGGCCCTAGGAGGGGGCCCCCCGGGGAGCTGTTTTTT. It yields the protein CAGPRRGPPGELFF.

This chain connects TRBV29-1 to TRBJ2-7; D unresolved. CDR1 and CDR2 from the germline V gene are SQVTM and ANQGSEA. Deletions cut 4 bases from V and 3 bases from J, with 13 bases between. CDR3 length: 13 residues. CDR3 sequence reads: CSVVWSGNYEQYF. CDR3 sequence (DNA): TGCAGCGTTGTCTGGTCAGGCAACTACGAGCAGTACTTC.

This clone was seen a single time. The genes are TRBV4-1 and TRBJ1-5; maybe TRBD1 (5 bases). With 1 base removed from V and 3 bases from J, the gap between germline ends came to 10 bases. CDR1 MGHRA and CDR2 YSYEKL come from the germline V gene. The CDR3 consists of 15 residues. In nucleotides, the CDR3 is TGCGCCAGCAGCCAAGTCGAAGGACACAATCAGCCCCAGCATTTT. Amino acids: CASSQVEGHNQPQHF.

The gene calls are TRBV6-5 and TRBJ2-1, with TRBD1 matching 9 bases. This CDR3 has 14 amino acids. V lost 2 bases to trimming and J lost 7 bases; unmatched junction nucleotides: 3. Germline V gene data show CDR1 as MNHEY and CDR2 as SVGAGI. CDR3 residues: CASSYGTGINEQFF. In nucleotides, the CDR3 is TGTGCCAGCAGTTACGGGACAGGGATAAATGAGCAGTTCTTC.

The chain is built from TRBV7-9 and TRBJ1-4; 11 bases agree with TRBD1. This CDR3 contains 17 residues. Per the germline V gene, CDR1 is SEHNR and CDR2 is FQNEAQ (reference sequence). V shed 3 bases, J shed 7 bases, and the junction held 10 bases outside the gene matches. CDR3 DNA: TGTGCCAGCAGCTTTTTACTGATGGGACAGGGGGTTGAAAAACTGTTTTTT. Amino acids: CASSFLLMGQGVEKLFF.

The chain joins TRBV5-1 to TRBJ2-5, with TRBD2 matching 7 bases. The CDR3 length is 15 residues. Germline loops: CDR1 SGHRS, CDR2 YFSETQ. V trimming: 0 bases; J trimming: 5 bases; junction bases outside the gene matches: 7. In nucleotides, the CDR3 is TGCGCCAGCAGCTTGGCCGGAGAGGGAGGGGAGACCCAGTACTTC. Translation: CASSLAGEGGETQYF.

The chain recombines TRBV11-2 with TRBJ2-7, with 9 bases aligning to TRBD2. With 5 bases clipped from V and 6 bases from J, the junction kept 14 bases outside the gene matches. The CDR3 totals 16 residues. Germline V gene data show CDR1 as SGHAT and CDR2 as FQNNGV. This CDR3 is CASSNIPSGAPGEQYF. The CDR3 coding sequence is TGTGCCAGCAGCAACATACCTAGCGGGGCACCGGGCGAGCAGTACTTC. The entire variable domain, with the rest obtained from reference TRBV11-2 and TRBJ2-7, is as follows: EAGVAQSPRYKIIEKRQSVAFWCNPISGHATLYWYQQILGQGPKLLIQFQNNGVVDDSQLPKDRFSAERLKGVDSTLKIQPAKLEDSAVYLCASSNIPSGAPGEQYFGPGTRLTVT.

This clone was observed a single time. The V gene is TRBV20-1, the J gene TRBJ2-1, with D hard to call. The V end was cut by 2 bases, the J end by 9 bases, with 8 bases between. This CDR3 is 11 amino acids long. Per germline, CDR1 DFQATT and CDR2 SNEGSKA (reference sequence). The CDR3, as DNA: TGCAGTGCTAGACTAGGAGTTGAGCAGTTCTTC. Its translation is CSARLGVEQFF.

V and J are TRBV11-2 and TRBJ2-1; tentatively, D is TRBD1 (5 bases). Germline-derived CDR1 and CDR2 are SGHAT and FQNNGV. The V and J ends lost 1 base and 15 bases respectively, with 10 bases between them. The CDR3 loop spans 11 amino acids. The CDR3 nucleotides read TGTGCCAGCAGCTTAGGGCAGGGAACGTTCTTC. Its translation: CASSLGQGTFF.

The rearrangement joins TRBV6-5 to TRBJ1-1, with D uncertain. The V end lost 4 bases, the J end lost 1 base, and 16 bases lay between the germline ends. CDR1 and CDR2 from the germline V gene are MNHEY and SVGAGI. This CDR3 is built from 16 residues. The CDR3 nucleotides are TGTGCCAGCAGTTCCCGACCCGAGCGGAGGAACACTGAAGCTTTCTTT. Its translation is CASSSRPERRNTEAFF.

The rearrangement uses TRBV5-4 and TRBJ2-7; weak D call: TRBD1 (5 bases). Per the germline V gene, CDR1 is SGHNT and CDR2 is YYREEE (reference sequence). V was cut by 4 bases and J by 2 bases, with 10 bases left in between. The CDR3 is made up of 13 amino acids. Written as DNA, the CDR3 is TGTGCCAGCAGCAAGGACAACGCCTACGAGCAGTACTTC. It encodes CASSKDNAYEQYF. The full variable domain, with the rest looked up from reference TRBV5-4 and TRBJ2-7, is ETGVTQSPTHLIKTRGQQVTLRCSSQSGHNTVSWYQQALGQGPQFIFQYYREEENGRGNFPPRFSGLQFPNYSSELNVNALELDDSALYLCASSKDNAYEQYFGPGTRLTVT.

The chain links TRBV6-1 to TRBJ1-6, with 9 bases identical to TRBD1. CDR1 is MNHNS and CDR2 is SASEGT in the germline V gene. The ends lost 4 bases at V and 10 bases at J; junction bases unmatched: 8. The CDR3 sequence is 15 residues long. CDR3 sequence: CASSAGDRESSPLHF. The DNA of the CDR3 is TGTGCCAGCAGTGCAGGGGACAGGGAAAGCTCACCCCTCCACTTT.

About this clone: At one of its ends the junction is not consistent with the germline gene, which may arise from a read error. The chain joins TRBV7-7 to TRBJ1-5, with 7 bases identical to TRBD1. The CDR3 contains 16 residues. Germline V lookup: CDR1 SSHAT, CDR2 FNYEAQ (reference sequence). CDR3 loop: CASSFVGQGEAQPQHF. CDR3 coding DNA: TGTGCTAGCAGCTTTGTAGGCCAGGGGGAGGCCCAGCCCCAGCATTTT.

This clone was observed once. This chain joins TRBV4-2 and TRBJ2-7; a weak D match, TRBD1 (6 bases). Trimming removed 4 bases at V and 2 bases at J, with 21 bases between. The CDR3 covers 17 residues. Germline loops: CDR1 LGHNA, CDR2 YNFKEQ. DNA for the CDR3: TGTGCCAGCAGCCCCCAACCGGGACAAGGACCTACCTACGAGCAGTACTTC. Its protein is CASSPQPGQGPTYEQYF.

J is TRBJ2-3 and V is TRBV6-1; TRBD2 matches at 14 bases. Per the germline V gene, CDR1 is MNHNS and CDR2 is SASEGT. There are 20 residues in the CDR3. With 1 base clipped from V and 1 base from J, the junction kept 10 bases outside the gene matches. The CDR3 region is CASSEEGLAGVRGRTDTQYF. As DNA, the CDR3 is TGTGCCAGCAGTGAAGAGGGACTAGCGGGAGTAAGAGGCCGCACAGATACGCAGTATTTT.

The V gene is TRBV5-1, the J gene TRBJ2-5; TRBD1 matches 9 bases. J gave up 4 bases and V 6 bases, and 4 bases lay outside the gene matches. Germline CDR1 and CDR2: SGHRS and YFSETQ. The CDR3 is 13 amino acids. CDR3 in DNA: TGCGCCAGCAACAGACAGGGGGGAGAGACCCAGTACTTC. Translated, it gives CASNRQGGETQYF.

Concerning this clone itself: Sequence at one end of the junction differs from germline and may be a read error. V usage is TRBV9 and J usage is TRBJ2-7; the match to TRBD2 covers 9 bases. The germline gives CDR1 SGDLS, CDR2 YYNGEE. The CDR3 covers 15 residues. The CDR3 DNA follows: TGTGCCAGCAGCGTTAGCGGGAGTGGCTCCCACGAGCAGTACTTC. Encoded protein: CASSVSGSGSHEQYF.

The V gene is TRBV9, the J gene TRBJ2-7; D may be TRBD1 (6 bases). The CDR3 totals 14 residues. Germline assignment: CDR1 SGDLS and CDR2 YYNGEE. The ends were cut back, 0 bases at V and 4 bases at J, with 11 bases in the middle. The CDR3: CASSVEWDTYEQYF. DNA for the CDR3: TGTGCCAGCAGCGTAGAGTGGGACACGTACGAGCAGTACTTC. Filled out from reference TRBV9 and TRBJ2-7, the complete variable domain reads DSGVTQTPKHLITATGQRVTLRCSPRSGDLSVYWYQQSLDQGLQFLIQYYNGEERAKGNILERFSAQQFPDLHSELNLSSLELGDSALYFCASSVEWDTYEQYFGPGTRLTVT.

This clone was picked up one time. This chain links TRBV6-5 with TRBJ2-6; perhaps TRBD2 as D (5 bases). This CDR3 comprises 15 residues. Germline V gene sequence: CDR1 MNHEY, CDR2 SVGAGI. V lost 4 bases to trimming and J lost 3 bases, with 10 bases between them. DNA of the CDR3: TGTGCCAGCAGTTGGTCGGGGTATGGGGCCAACGTCCTGACTTTC. Protein: CASSWSGYGANVLTF.

The chain employs TRBV13 and TRBJ2-7; TRBD1 matches at 7 bases. CDR1 PRHDT and CDR2 FYEKMQ come from the germline V gene (reference sequence). The CDR3 consists of 15 residues. Germline trimming cut 1 base from V and 2 bases from J; bases unmatched to any gene: 5. The CDR3 sequence is CASSLENRGTYEQYF. The CDR3 bases are TGTGCCAGCAGCTTAGAGAACAGGGGCACCTACGAGCAGTACTTC.

This clone was found a few times. This chain joins TRBV9 and TRBJ2-1, with 8 bases identical to TRBD2. There are 16 residues in the CDR3. Germline V gene data show CDR1 as SGDLS and CDR2 as YYNGEE. V lost 0 bases and J lost 3; bases outside the gene matches: 5. This CDR3 reads CASSVGGAGDYNEQFF. The CDR3 DNA reads TGTGCCAGCAGCGTAGGAGGAGCGGGGGACTACAATGAGCAGTTCTTC.

This clone was counted a single time. The chain links TRBV6-1 to TRBJ2-7; D not resolved. This CDR3 has 15 amino acids. The ends were cut back, 0 bases at V and 0 bases at J, with 9 bases in the middle. The germline gives CDR1 MNHNS, CDR2 SASEGT. The CDR3 DNA is TGTGCCAGCAGTGAAGCGCCGTCCAGCTCCTACGAGCAGTACTTC. Its translation: CASSEAPSSSYEQYF.

V and J are TRBV6-1 and TRBJ1-1; 7 bases align to TRBD1. CDR3 length equals 14 residues. V shed 11 bases and J 0 bases; nucleotides not matched to a gene: 9. Germline CDR1 is MNHNS and CDR2 is SASEGT. The CDR3 reads CAGRQGLVNTEAFF. DNA for the CDR3: TGTGCCGGAAGACAGGGCCTGGTGAACACTGAAGCTTTCTTT.

The chain carries TRBV6-5 and TRBJ2-1; D gene uncertain. CDR3 length: 15 residues. Trimming removed 0 bases from V and 4 bases from J, with 10 bases in between. The germline gives CDR1 MNHEY, CDR2 SVGAGI. CDR3 sequence (DNA): TGTGCCAGCAGTTACTCGAGTGGTGTATACAATGAGCAGTTCTTC. It codes for CASSYSSGVYNEQFF.

The chain combines TRBV11-1 with TRBJ2-1; maybe TRBD2 (5 bases). This CDR3 contains 17 residues. Germline V gene lookup returns CDR1 SGHAT and CDR2 FQDESV (reference sequence). The V gene lost 1 base and the J gene lost 0 bases, with 13 bases spanning the gap. The CDR3 reads CASSLVGLANSYNEQFF. CDR3 bases: TGTGCCAGCAGCTTAGTAGGGCTAGCTAACTCCTACAATGAGCAGTTCTTC.

The chain has TRBV6-5 and TRBJ1-1, with D unclear. Trimming cost V 0 bases and J 6 bases, with 8 bases left between them. Germline V CDR1 and CDR2: MNHEY, SVGAGI. This CDR3 has 13 residues. The CDR3 DNA is TGTGCCAGCAGTTACTCGAAGGGAGCTGAAGCTTTCTTT. It translates to CASSYSKGAEAFF.

The DNA of the CDR3 is TGTGCCAGCAGCCAAGGGGGCTCCTACGAGCAGTACTTC. Its protein is CASSQGGSYEQYF. J is TRBJ2-7 and V is TRBV11-2, with D tentatively TRBD1 (6 bases). Trimming took 5 bases from V and 0 from J, leaving 8 bases between them. Per the germline V gene, CDR1 is SGHAT and CDR2 is FQNNGV. This CDR3 is 13 amino acids long.

This chain joins TRBV27 and TRBJ1-1, with D perhaps matching TRBD1 (5 bases). Trimming left V 0 bases short and J 7 bases short, with 9 bases between. The germline V gene encodes CDR1 MNHEY and CDR2 SMNVEV (reference sequence). The CDR3 sequence is 13 residues long. The CDR3 DNA follows: TGTGCCAGCAGTTTATCGCTGGGACTTGAAGCTTTCTTT. This translates into CASSLSLGLEAFF.

This chain connects TRBV11-2 to TRBJ1-1; 9 nucleotides align to TRBD1. Germline values: CDR1 SGHAT, CDR2 FQNNGV. The CDR3 has 14 amino acids. The V and J ends lost 5 bases and 4 bases, in that order; junction bases with no gene match: 5. The CDR3 loop reads CASSPGTGSTEAFF. CDR3 DNA: TGTGCCAGCAGCCCCGGGACAGGGAGCACTGAAGCTTTCTTT.

The chain combines TRBV5-1 with TRBJ2-3, with TRBD2 identical over 12 bases. This CDR3 region has 17 residues. Germline V gene lookup returns CDR1 SGHRS and CDR2 YFSETQ. V was pared by 0 bases and J by 0 bases, with 2 bases of the junction left unmatched. CDR3 DNA: TGCGCCAGCAGCTTGGGAGGGACTAGCGGGAGCACAGATACGCAGTATTTT. Protein sequence: CASSLGGTSGSTDTQYF.

This chain connects TRBV4-1 to TRBJ2-7; D unclear. Germline V lookup: CDR1 MGHRA, CDR2 YSYEKL. The CDR3 runs to 15 residues. The V gene lost 0 bases and the J gene lost 3 bases, with 12 bases spanning the gap. The CDR3 reads CASSQDRSEYYEQYF. The CDR3 coding sequence is TGCGCCAGCAGCCAAGATCGCAGCGAATACTACGAGCAGTACTTC.